This TCR beta chain emerged from a study of blood T cell repertoires in COVID-19. Study details: PBMCs, B-cell-depleted T cells, or T cells were the source of the cDNA or gDNA that made up the material.

In the original analysis: The authors estimated nucleated cell counts from reference gene primer amplification. TCRdb's table, derived via immunoSEQ multiplex PCR, lists solely in-frame clones and lacks some. V, J and clone size reflect that table, while D and trimming were determined from the DNA. The sample carries 200,000 to 250,000 clones, around four fifths recorded once. Trimming took 4 bases from V and 0 from J; bases not matched to a gene: 6. This CDR3 region has 16 residues. Germline V lookup: CDR1 KGHSH, CDR2 LQKENI. The V call is TRBV18, the J call TRBJ2-5, with 9 bases identical to TRBD1. This TCR was recovered from a man aged 30 to 45 who had recovered from COVID-19. Sequenced: peripheral blood. CDR3 nucleotide sequence: TGTGCCAGCTCACTCAACAGGGGGCAAAACCAAGAGACCCAGTACTTC. Translation: CASSLNRGQNQETQYF. Based on the CDR3 plus reference TRBV18 and TRBJ2-5, the full variable domain is NAGVMQNPRHLVRRRGQEARLRCSPMKGHSHVYWYRQLPEEGLKFMVYLQKENIIDESGMPKERFSAEFPKEGPSILRIQQVVRGDSAAYFCASSLNRGQNQETQYFGPGTRLLVL.